These 18 T cell receptor beta chains were all obtained from the same sample, sequenced in a study of T-cell memory formation after mild COVID-19. MiXCR was run by TCRdb on the 5' RACE reads, yielding one entry per CDR3 protein. This sample has approximately 250,000 distinct CDR3 sequences, with 16% found just once. Source material: PBMCs or a T cell subset sorted from them (not recorded which). The receptors were sampled from a young man who had mild COVID-19 (a few samples of this study predate the infection). Cell type and time point are not known.

This sequence joins TRBV7-9 and TRBJ2-1; 7 bases line up with TRBD1. CDR1 is SEHNR and CDR2 is FQNEAQ in the germline V gene (reference sequence). The CDR3 runs 14 residues. Unmatched junction bases numbered 3, after V lost 1 base and J lost 6 bases. CDR3 amino acids: CASSLVAGGNEQFF. CDR3 sequence (DNA): TGTGCCAGCAGCTTAGTTGCAGGGGGCAATGAGCAGTTCTTC.

This clonotype was picked up many times. This chain connects TRBV7-3 to TRBJ2-3, with TRBD2 identical over 9 bases. Germline CDR1 is SGHTA and CDR2 is FQGTGA. The CDR3 spans 16 residues. The V segment lost 5 bases and the J segment 4 bases; nucleotides outside the gene matches: 10. The CDR3 region has the DNA TGTGCCAGCAGCCTGTTAGGACTAGCGTTTTCAGATACGCAGTATTTT. Its protein is CASSLLGLAFSDTQYF. The whole variable domain, filled in from reference TRBV7-3 and TRBJ2-3, reads GAGVSQTPSNKVTEKGKYVELRCDPISGHTALYWYRQSLGQGPEFLIYFQGTGAADDSGLPNDRFFAVRPEGSVSTLKIQRTERGDSAVYLCASSLLGLAFSDTQYFGPGTRLTVL.

In its sample, this clonotype was seen a few times. The chain joins TRBV24-1 to TRBJ2-3, with D hard to call. Trimming removed 5 bases at V and 1 base at J, with 6 bases between. The CDR3 length is 13 residues. Germline lookup yields CDR1 KGHDR and CDR2 SFDVKD. In nucleotides, the CDR3 is TGTGCCACCAGTGGACTGGGCACAGATACGCAGTATTTT. Protein: CATSGLGTDTQYF.

This clonotype was detected a few times. The chain recombines TRBV20-1 with TRBJ2-5; 14 bases line up with TRBD2. The CDR3 has 14 amino acids. With V trimmed by 3 bases and J by 12 bases, 9 bases remained unmatched. CDR1 is DFQATT, CDR2 SNEGSKA, per germline (reference sequence). The CDR3 loop is CSARVTSGGAIEYF. CDR3 nucleotide sequence: TGCAGTGCTAGGGTGACTAGCGGGGGGGCGATCGAGTACTTC.

This clonotype was counted only a few times. The chain has TRBV13 and TRBJ2-2, with D possibly TRBD2 on 6 matching bases. Trimming removed 6 bases at V and 7 bases at J, with 12 bases between. CDR1 is PRHDT, CDR2 FYEKMQ, per germline (reference sequence). The CDR3 covers 13 residues. This CDR3 is CASRPQGGGELFF. For the CDR3, the DNA is TGTGCCAGCAGACCTCAGGGAGGCGGGGAGCTGTTTTTT.

This clonotype was recorded at least ten times. The V and J genes are TRBV20-1 and TRBJ2-5; D remains ambiguous. The CDR3 totals 10 residues. CDR1 and CDR2 from the germline V gene are DFQATT and SNEGSKA (reference sequence). V was shortened by 0 bases and J by 5 bases, with 1 base between the two germline ends. This chain's CDR3 is CSARDETQYF. The CDR3 bases are TGCAGTGCTAGAGATGAGACCCAGTACTTC.

The chain employs TRBV6-5 and TRBJ2-5; D gene ambiguous. Per the germline V gene, CDR1 is MNHEY and CDR2 is SVGAGI. The germline V and J ends were trimmed by 0 bases and 4 bases, with 12 bases remaining between them. This CDR3 comprises 15 residues. This CDR3 reads CASSYSGSWRETQYF. CDR3 bases: TGTGCCAGCAGTTACTCGGGGTCATGGAGAGAGACCCAGTACTTC.

The chain has TRBV4-3 and TRBJ2-1; 12 bases are shared with TRBD2. There are 16 residues in the CDR3. Per the germline V gene, CDR1 is LGHNA and CDR2 is YSLEER. V lost 1 base and J lost 8; bases outside the gene matches: 6. The DNA for the CDR3 is TGCGCCAGCAGCCAAGGACTAGCGGGGGACTTTTATGAGCAGTTCTTC. Translation gives CASSQGLAGDFYEQFF.

This clonotype was counted ten times or more. This chain links TRBV5-1 with TRBJ2-5; 14 nucleotides match TRBD2. The CDR3 is 16 amino acids. V lost 4 bases to trimming and J lost 1 base; unmatched junction nucleotides: 3. Germline-derived CDR1 and CDR2 are SGHRS and YFSETQ. The CDR3 sequence: CASSPGTSGGQETQYF. The CDR3 bases are TGCGCCAGCAGCCCCGGGACTAGCGGGGGCCAAGAGACCCAGTACTTC. Full variable domain (outside the CDR3, taken from reference TRBV5-1 and TRBJ2-5): KAGVTQTPRYLIKTRGQQVTLSCSPISGHRSVSWYQQTPGQGLQFLFEYFSETQRNKGNFPGRFSGRQFSNSRSEMNVSTLELGDSALYLCASSPGTSGGQETQYFGPGTRLLVL.

The gene calls are TRBV6-1 and TRBJ1-1; D is uncertain. The germline V gene has CDR1 MNHNS and CDR2 SASEGT. The CDR3 is 12 residues long. V dropped 6 bases and J dropped 8 bases, with 13 bases sitting between them. Here the CDR3 reads CASSQYTREAFF. CDR3 coding DNA: TGTGCCAGCAGCCAGTATACACGAGAAGCTTTCTTT.

This clonotype has just a few counts. The gene calls are TRBV28 and TRBJ2-7; TRBD1 might be the D (6 bases). This CDR3 spans 12 amino acids. Germline loops: CDR1 MDHEN, CDR2 SYDVKM. V lost 8 bases and J lost 2, with 10 bases in between. The CDR3 DNA follows: TGTGCCAGCCTGGACAGACCCTACGAGCAGTACTTC. It is translated as CASLDRPYEQYF.

This clonotype was detected ten times or more. V and J are TRBV6-2 or TRBV6-3 and TRBJ2-1, with 8 bases that match TRBD2. This CDR3 is built from 15 residues. Germline CDR1 reads MNHEY; CDR2 reads SVGEGT. With V trimmed by 2 bases and J by 4 bases, 4 bases remained unmatched. DNA of the CDR3: TGTGCCAGCAGTTACGCCAGCGGGGGATACAATGAGCAGTTCTTC. Its protein is CASSYASGGYNEQFF.

The chain has TRBV20-1 and TRBJ2-3; 10 nucleotides match TRBD1. Germline V gene lookup returns CDR1 DFQATT and CDR2 SNEGSKA (reference sequence). Unmatched junction bases numbered 6, after V lost 4 bases and J lost 2 bases. The CDR3 totals 15 residues. The CDR3 DNA reads as TGCAGTGCTAATGGGGACAGGGGTCCCACAGATACGCAGTATTTT. This codes for CSANGDRGPTDTQYF.

This clonotype was seen a handful of times. The rearrangement uses TRBV12-3 or TRBV12-4 and TRBJ2-1, with D unresolved. V lost 7 bases to trimming and J lost 2 bases, with 9 bases between them. The CDR3 length is 13 residues. In DNA form, the CDR3 reads TGTGCCAGCAAATCGGGTACCTACAATGAGCAGTTCTTC. Protein product: CASKSGTYNEQFF.

CDR3 sequence reads: CAMRGQETDTQYF. The CDR3 DNA is TGTGCCATGAGAGGACAGGAAACAGATACGCAGTATTTT. The V and J genes are TRBV10-3 and TRBJ2-3; 7 bases fit TRBD1. Germline trimming cut 9 bases from V and 3 bases from J; bases unmatched to any gene: 6. Germline V gene lookup returns CDR1 ENHRY and CDR2 SYGVKD. CDR3 length equals 13 residues.

The V and J genes are TRBV5-1 and TRBJ1-1; D is undetermined. V was pared by 0 bases and J by 4 bases, with 10 bases between. Germline V gives CDR1 SGHRS, CDR2 YFSETQ. This CDR3 region has 14 residues. As DNA, the CDR3 is TGCGCCAGCAGCTTGGAGGTAGGAGGCACTGAAGCTTTCTTT. This sequence encodes CASSLEVGGTEAFF.

The chain combines TRBV11-2 with TRBJ1-3; D unclear. V lost 3 bases and J 0 bases, leaving 3 bases between the germline ends. The CDR3 is 13 amino acids. Germline values: CDR1 SGHAT, CDR2 FQNNGV. The CDR3 DNA is TGTGCCAGCAGCTTCGTCTCTGGAAACACCATATATTTT. Its protein is CASSFVSGNTIYF.

The rearrangement uses TRBV7-3 and TRBJ1-2; 8 bases match TRBD1. The CDR3 runs to 14 residues. The germline V gene has CDR1 SGHTA and CDR2 FQGTGA. V shed 1 base and J 6 bases; nucleotides not matched to a gene: 4. The CDR3 reads CASSLNAGGDGYTF. The CDR3 region has the DNA TGTGCCAGCAGCTTAAACGCAGGGGGCGATGGCTACACCTTC.